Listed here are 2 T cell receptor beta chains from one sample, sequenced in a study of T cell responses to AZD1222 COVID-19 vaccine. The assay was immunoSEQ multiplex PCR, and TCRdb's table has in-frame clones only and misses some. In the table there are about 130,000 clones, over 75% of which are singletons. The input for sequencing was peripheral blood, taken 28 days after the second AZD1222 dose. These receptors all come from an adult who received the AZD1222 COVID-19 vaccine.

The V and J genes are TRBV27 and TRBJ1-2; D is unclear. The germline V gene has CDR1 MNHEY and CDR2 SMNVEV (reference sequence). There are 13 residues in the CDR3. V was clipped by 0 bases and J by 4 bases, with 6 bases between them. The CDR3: CASSLSATYGYTF. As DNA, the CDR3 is TGTGCCAGCAGTTTATCGGCCACCTATGGCTACACCTTC.

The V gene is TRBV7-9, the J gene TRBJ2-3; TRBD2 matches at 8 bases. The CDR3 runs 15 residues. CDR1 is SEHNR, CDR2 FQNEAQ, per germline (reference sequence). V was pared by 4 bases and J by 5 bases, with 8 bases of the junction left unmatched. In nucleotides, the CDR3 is TGTGCCAGCAGCTCGAAAGCGGGAGTACAAGATACGCAGTATTTT. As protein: CASSSKAGVQDTQYF.